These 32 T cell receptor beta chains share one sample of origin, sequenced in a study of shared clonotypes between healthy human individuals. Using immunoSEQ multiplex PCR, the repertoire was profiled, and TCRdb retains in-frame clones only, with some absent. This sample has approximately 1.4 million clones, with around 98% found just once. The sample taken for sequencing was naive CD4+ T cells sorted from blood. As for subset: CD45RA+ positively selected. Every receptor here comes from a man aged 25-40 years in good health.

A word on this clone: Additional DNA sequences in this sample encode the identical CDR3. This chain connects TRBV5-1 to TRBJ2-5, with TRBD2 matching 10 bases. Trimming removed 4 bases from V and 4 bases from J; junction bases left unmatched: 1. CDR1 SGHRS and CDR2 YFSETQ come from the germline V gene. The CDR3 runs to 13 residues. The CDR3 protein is CASSLAGAETQYF. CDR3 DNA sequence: TGCGCCAGCAGCCTAGCGGGAGCAGAGACCCAGTACTTC.

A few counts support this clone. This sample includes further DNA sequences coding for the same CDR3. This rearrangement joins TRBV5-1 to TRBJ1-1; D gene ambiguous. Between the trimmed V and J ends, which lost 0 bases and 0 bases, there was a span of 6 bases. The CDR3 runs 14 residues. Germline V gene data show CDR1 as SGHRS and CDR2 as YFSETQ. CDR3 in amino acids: CASSLEVMNTEAFF. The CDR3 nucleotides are TGCGCCAGCAGCTTGGAGGTAATGAACACTGAAGCTTTCTTT.

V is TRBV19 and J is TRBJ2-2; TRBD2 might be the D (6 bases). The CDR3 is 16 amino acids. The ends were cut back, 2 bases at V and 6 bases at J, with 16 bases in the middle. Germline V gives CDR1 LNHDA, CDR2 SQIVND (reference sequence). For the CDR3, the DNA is TGTGCCAGTAGTATAATAGCGGTGGGATGGGCCGGGGAGCTGTTTTTT. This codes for CASSIIAVGWAGELFF. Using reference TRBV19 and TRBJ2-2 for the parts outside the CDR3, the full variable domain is DGGITQSPKYLFRKEGQNVTLSCEQNLNHDAMYWYRQDPGQGLRLIYYSQIVNDFQKGDIAEGYSVSREKKESFPLTVTSAQKNPTAFYLCASSIIAVGWAGELFFGEGSRLTVL.

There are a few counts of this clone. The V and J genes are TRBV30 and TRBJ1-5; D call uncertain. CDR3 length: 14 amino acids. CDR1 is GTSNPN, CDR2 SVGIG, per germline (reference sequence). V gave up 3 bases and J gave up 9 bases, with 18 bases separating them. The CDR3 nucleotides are TGTGCCTGGAGGGACTCAAGCGGGCTTGGGCCCCAGCATTTT. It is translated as CAWRDSSGLGPQHF.

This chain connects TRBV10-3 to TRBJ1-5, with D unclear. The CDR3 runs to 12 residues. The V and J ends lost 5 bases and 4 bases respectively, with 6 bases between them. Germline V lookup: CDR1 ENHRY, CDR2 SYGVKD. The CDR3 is CAISKENQPQHF. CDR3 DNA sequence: TGTGCCATCAGTAAGGAGAATCAGCCCCAGCATTTT.

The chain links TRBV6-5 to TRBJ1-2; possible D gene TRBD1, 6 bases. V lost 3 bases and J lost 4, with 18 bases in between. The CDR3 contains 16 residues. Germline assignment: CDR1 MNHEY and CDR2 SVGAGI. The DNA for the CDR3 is TGTGCCAGCAGTTATGACAGGACCTCTACCTCCTATGGCTACACCTTC. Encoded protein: CASSYDRTSTSYGYTF.

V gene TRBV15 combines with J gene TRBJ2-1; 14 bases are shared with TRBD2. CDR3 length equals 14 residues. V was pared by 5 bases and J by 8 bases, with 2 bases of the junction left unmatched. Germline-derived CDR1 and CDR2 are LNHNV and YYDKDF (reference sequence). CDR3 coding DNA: TGTGCCACCAGCCAGACTAGCGGGAGGGATGAGCAGTTCTTC. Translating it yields CATSQTSGRDEQFF.

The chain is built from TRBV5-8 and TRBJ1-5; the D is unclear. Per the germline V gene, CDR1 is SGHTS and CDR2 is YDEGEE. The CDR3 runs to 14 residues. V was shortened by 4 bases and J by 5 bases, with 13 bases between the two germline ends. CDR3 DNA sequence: TGTGCCAGCAGCGTAAAGTCTGTGTATCAGCCCCAGCATTTT. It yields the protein CASSVKSVYQPQHF.

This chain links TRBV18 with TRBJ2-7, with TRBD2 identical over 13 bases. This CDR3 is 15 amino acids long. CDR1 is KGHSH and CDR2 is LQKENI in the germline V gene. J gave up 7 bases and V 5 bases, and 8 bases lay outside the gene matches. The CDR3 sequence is CASSGGLAGDSEQYF. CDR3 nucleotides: TGTGCCAGCTCAGGTGGACTAGCGGGAGACTCGGAGCAGTACTTC. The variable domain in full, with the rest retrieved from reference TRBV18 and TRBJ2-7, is NAGVMQNPRHLVRRRGQEARLRCSPMKGHSHVYWYRQLPEEGLKFMVYLQKENIIDESGMPKERFSAEFPKEGPSILRIQQVVRGDSAAYFCASSGGLAGDSEQYFGPGTRLTVT.

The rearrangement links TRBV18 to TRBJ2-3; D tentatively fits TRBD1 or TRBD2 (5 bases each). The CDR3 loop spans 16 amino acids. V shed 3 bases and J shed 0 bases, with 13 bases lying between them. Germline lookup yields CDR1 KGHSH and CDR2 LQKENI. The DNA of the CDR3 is TGTGCCAGCTCACCCACCCGAGGGGAGAGCACAGATACGCAGTATTTT. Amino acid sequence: CASSPTRGESTDTQYF.

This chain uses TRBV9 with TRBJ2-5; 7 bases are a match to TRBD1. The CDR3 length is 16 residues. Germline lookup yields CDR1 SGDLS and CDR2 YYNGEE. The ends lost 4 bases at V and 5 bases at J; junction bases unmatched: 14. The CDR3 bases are TGTGCCAGCAGCTTCTCAGGACAGGCCCTCCGGGAGACCCAGTACTTC. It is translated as CASSFSGQALRETQYF.

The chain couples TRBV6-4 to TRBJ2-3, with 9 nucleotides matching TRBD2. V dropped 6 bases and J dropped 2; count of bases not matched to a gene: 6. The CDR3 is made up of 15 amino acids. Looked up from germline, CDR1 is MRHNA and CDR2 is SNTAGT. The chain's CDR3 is CASSWTSANTDTQYF. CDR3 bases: TGTGCCAGCAGCTGGACTAGCGCAAACACAGATACGCAGTATTTT.

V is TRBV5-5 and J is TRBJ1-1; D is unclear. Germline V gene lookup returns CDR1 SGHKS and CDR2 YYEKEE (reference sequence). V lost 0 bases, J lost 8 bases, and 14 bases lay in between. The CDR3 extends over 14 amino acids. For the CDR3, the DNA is TGTGCCAGCAGCTTGGAGCTCCCATTTCCCGAAGCTTTCTTT. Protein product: CASSLELPFPEAFF. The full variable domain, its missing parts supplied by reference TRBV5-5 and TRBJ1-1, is DAGVTQSPTHLIKTRGQQVTLRCSPISGHKSVSWYQQVLGQGPQFIFQYYEKEERGRGNFPDRFSARQFPNYSSELNVNALLLGDSALYLCASSLELPFPEAFFGQGTRLTVV.

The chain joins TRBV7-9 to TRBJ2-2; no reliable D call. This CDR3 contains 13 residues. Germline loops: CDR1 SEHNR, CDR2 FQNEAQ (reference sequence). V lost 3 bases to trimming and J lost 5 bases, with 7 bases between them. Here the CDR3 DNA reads TGTGCCAGCAGCTTGGAGTTAACCGGGGAGCTGTTTTTT. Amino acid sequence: CASSLELTGELFF.

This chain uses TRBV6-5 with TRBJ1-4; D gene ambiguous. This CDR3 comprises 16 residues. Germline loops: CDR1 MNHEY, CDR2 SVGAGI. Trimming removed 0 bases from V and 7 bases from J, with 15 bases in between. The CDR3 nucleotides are TGTGCCAGCAGTTACTCGAATAGCAAGTACAGTGAAAAACTGTTTTTT. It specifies CASSYSNSKYSEKLFF.

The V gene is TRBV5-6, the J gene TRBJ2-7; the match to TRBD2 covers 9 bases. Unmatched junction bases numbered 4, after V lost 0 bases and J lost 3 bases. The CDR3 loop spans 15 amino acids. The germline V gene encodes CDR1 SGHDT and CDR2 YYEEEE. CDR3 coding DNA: TGTGCCAGCAGCTTGGTCCCACTAGCGGGCTACGAGCAGTACTTC. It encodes CASSLVPLAGYEQYF.

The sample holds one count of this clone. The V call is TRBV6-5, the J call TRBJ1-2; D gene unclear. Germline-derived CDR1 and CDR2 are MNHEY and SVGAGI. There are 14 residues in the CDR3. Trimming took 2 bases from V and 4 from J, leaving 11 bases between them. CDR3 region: CASSYNGQLYGYTF. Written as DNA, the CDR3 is TGTGCCAGCAGTTACAATGGCCAGCTCTATGGCTACACCTTC.

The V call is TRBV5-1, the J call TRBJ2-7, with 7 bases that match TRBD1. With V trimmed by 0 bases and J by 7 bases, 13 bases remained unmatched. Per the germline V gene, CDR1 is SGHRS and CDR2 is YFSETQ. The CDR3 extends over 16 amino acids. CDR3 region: CASSLAWAGGALEQYF. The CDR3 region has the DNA TGCGCCAGCAGCTTGGCCTGGGCAGGGGGAGCCCTGGAGCAGTACTTC. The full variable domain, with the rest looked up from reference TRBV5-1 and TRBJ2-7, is KAGVTQTPRYLIKTRGQQVTLSCSPISGHRSVSWYQQTPGQGLQFLFEYFSETQRNKGNFPGRFSGRQFSNSRSEMNVSTLELGDSALYLCASSLAWAGGALEQYFGPGTRLTVT.

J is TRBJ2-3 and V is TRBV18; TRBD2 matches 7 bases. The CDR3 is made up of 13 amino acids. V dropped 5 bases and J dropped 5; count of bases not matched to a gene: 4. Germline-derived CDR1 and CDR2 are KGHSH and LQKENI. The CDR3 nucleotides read TGTGCCAGCTCAGCGGGAGCTAGAGATACGCAGTATTTT. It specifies CASSAGARDTQYF.

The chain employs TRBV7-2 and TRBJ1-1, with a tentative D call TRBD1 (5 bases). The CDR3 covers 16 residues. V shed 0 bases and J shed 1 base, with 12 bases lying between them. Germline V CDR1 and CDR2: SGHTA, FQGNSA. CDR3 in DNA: TGTGCCAGCAGCTTAGCGGGGACTTCTAAGAACACTGAAGCTTTCTTT. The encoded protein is CASSLAGTSKNTEAFF.

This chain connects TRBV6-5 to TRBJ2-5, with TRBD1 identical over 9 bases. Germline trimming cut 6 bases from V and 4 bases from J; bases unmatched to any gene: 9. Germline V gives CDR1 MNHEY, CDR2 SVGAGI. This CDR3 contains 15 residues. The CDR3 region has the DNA TGTGCCAGCAGCATAGGACAGGGGAGGGGAGAGACCCAGTACTTC. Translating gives CASSIGQGRGETQYF.

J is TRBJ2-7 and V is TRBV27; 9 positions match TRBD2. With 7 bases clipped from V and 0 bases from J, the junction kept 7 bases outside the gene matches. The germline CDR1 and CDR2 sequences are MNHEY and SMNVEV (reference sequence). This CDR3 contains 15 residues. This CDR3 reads CASKPSSGISYEQYF. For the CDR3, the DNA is TGTGCCAGCAAGCCTTCTAGCGGGATCTCCTACGAGCAGTACTTC.

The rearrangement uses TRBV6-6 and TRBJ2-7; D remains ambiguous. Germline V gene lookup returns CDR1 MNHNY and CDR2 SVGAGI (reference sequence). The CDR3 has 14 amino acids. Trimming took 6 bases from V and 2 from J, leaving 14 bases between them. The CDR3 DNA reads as TGTGCCAGCAGCCTCGTCGACATAGCCTACGAGCAGTACTTC. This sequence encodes CASSLVDIAYEQYF.

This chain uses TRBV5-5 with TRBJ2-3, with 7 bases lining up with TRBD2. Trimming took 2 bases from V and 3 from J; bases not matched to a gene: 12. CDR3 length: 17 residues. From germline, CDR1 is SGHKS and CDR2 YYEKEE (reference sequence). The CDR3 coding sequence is TGTGCCAGCAGCTTCTTGCGGGAGAGAGAGCTAACAGATACGCAGTATTTT. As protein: CASSFLRERELTDTQYF.

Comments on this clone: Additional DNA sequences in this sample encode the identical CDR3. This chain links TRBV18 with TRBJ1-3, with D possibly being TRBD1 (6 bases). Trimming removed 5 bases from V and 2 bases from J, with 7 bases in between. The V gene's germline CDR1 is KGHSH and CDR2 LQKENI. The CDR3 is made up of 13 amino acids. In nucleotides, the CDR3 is TGTGCCAGCTCAACAGGGCCTGGAAACACCATATATTTT. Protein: CASSTGPGNTIYF.

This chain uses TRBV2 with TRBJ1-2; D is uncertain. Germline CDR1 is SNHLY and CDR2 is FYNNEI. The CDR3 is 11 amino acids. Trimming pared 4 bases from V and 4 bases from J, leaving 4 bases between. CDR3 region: CASSGIYGYTF. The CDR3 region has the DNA TGTGCCAGCAGTGGCATCTATGGCTACACCTTC.

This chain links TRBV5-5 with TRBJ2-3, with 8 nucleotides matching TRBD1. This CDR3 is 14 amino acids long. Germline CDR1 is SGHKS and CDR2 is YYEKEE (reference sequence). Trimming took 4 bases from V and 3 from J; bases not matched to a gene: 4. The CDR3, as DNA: TGTGCCAGCAGCGGACAGGGAAGGACAGATACGCAGTATTTT. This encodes CASSGQGRTDTQYF.

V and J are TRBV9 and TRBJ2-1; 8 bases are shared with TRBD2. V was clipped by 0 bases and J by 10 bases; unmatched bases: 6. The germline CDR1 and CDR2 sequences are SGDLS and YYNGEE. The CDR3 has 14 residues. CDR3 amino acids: CASSVAGTSREQFF. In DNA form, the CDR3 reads TGTGCCAGCAGCGTAGCAGGGACTAGTCGGGAGCAGTTCTTC.

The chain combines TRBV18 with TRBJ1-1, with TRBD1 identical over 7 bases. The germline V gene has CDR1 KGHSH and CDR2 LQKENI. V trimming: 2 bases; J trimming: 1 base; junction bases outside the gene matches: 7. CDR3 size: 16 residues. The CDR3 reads CASSPALGQRNTEAFF. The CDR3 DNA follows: TGTGCCAGCTCACCAGCGTTGGGACAGCGGAACACTGAAGCTTTCTTT.

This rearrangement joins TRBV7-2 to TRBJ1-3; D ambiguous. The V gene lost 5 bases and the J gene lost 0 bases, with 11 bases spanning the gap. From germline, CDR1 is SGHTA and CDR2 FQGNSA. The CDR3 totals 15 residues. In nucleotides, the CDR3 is TGTGCCAGCAGCGATAAGAAGAGCTCTGGAAACACCATATATTTT. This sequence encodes CASSDKKSSGNTIYF. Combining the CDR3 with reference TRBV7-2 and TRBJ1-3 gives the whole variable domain GAGVSQSPSNKVTEKGKDVELRCDPISGHTALYWYRQSLGQGLEFLIYFQGNSAPDKSGLPSDRFSAERTGGSVSTLTIQRTQQEDSAVYLCASSDKKSSGNTIYFGEGSWLTVV.

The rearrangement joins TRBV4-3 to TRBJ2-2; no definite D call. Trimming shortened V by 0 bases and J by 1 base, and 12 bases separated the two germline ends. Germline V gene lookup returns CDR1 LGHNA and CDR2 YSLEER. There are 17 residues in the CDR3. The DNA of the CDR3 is TGCGCCAGCAGCCAAGATGTTAAAAAGAGGAACACCGGGGAGCTGTTTTTT. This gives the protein CASSQDVKKRNTGELFF.

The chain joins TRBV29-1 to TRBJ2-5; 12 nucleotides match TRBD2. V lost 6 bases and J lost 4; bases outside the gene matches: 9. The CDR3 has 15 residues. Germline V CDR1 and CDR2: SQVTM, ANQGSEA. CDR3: CSVVTPGLAGETQYF. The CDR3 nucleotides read TGCAGCGTCGTTACTCCGGGACTAGCGGGAGAGACCCAGTACTTC.